This entry lists 30 T cell receptor beta chains sequenced from one sample in a study of Graves' ophthalmopathy and Graves' hyperthyroidism. Investigators amplified TCR beta CDR3 regions from RNA transcripts. HTBI primers were used in a first-round RT-PCR, which preceded a second-round multiplex PCR. One entry per CDR3 protein results from TCRdb running MiXCR on the multiplex PCR reads. The sample lists roughly 1.1 million distinct CDR3 sequences, roughly 35% seen once, with around 10% in the top ten. The material sequenced was peripheral blood or thyroid tissue (not recorded which). Receptors were obtained from an adult man with Graves' hyperthyroidism.

J is TRBJ1-4 and V is TRBV7-9; a weak D match, TRBD1 (5 bases). The CDR3 is 15 residues long. The germline gives CDR1 SEHNR, CDR2 FQNEAQ (reference sequence). V lost 4 bases and J 4 bases, leaving 13 bases between the germline ends. The CDR3 bases are TGTGCCAGCAGCTCAGTCGGGACGGGTAATGAAAAACTGTTTTTT. Translated, it gives CASSSVGTGNEKLFF.

As to this clonotype: Given the absence of the conserved phenylalanine or tryptophan at the CDR3 end, a read error is likely. No DNA is shown, since the ends of the CDR3 on it are uncertain; the CDR3 is the one TCRdb lists. The chain is built from TRBV7-9 and TRBJ1-1; the D call TRBD1 from the table was never checked on the DNA. The CDR3 length equals 9 residues, ends included. CDR1 and CDR2 from the germline V gene are SEHNR and FQNEAQ (reference sequence). CDR3 loop: CASSPRPGQ.

Remarks on this clonotype: One base away lies a much larger clone, so this may be a sequencing read error. The V and J genes are TRBV7-2 and TRBJ2-5, with TRBD2 matching 16 bases. The germline CDR1 and CDR2 sequences are SGHTA and FQGNSA. Trimming cost V 5 bases and J 4 bases; bases outside gene matches: 10. This CDR3 has 18 amino acids. The CDR3 here is CASSPPGTSGRGRETQYF. The CDR3 bases are TGTGCCAGCAGCCCCCCCGGGACTAGCGGGAGGGGGAGAGAGACCCAGTACTTC.

This clonotype was counted between two and nine times. This chain connects TRBV28 to TRBJ1-5; D may be TRBD1 (5 bases). The CDR3 totals 15 residues. V dropped 3 bases and J dropped 2 bases, with 11 bases sitting between them. CDR1 is MDHEN, CDR2 SYDVKM, per germline. In DNA form, the CDR3 reads TGTGCCAGCAGTTTGTTGAGGGGCGGCAATCAGCCCCAGCATTTT. It yields the protein CASSLLRGGNQPQHF.

In its sample, this clonotype was seen a few times. J is TRBJ2-7 and V is TRBV7-9, with 12 nucleotides matching TRBD1. Germline-derived CDR1 and CDR2 are SEHNR and FQNEAQ (reference sequence). The CDR3 covers 16 residues. The V and J ends lost 5 bases and 1 base, in that order; junction bases with no gene match: 6. The CDR3 protein is CASSVRDRGPSYEQYF. CDR3 DNA: TGTGCCAGCAGCGTCAGGGACAGGGGGCCTTCCTACGAGCAGTACTTC.

This clonotype was recorded at least ten times. In DNA, the CDR3 is TGTGCCAGCAGTTACAGCGGGTGCGCTTTCTTT. As protein: CASSYSGCAFF. This chain joins TRBV6-5 and TRBJ1-1, with unresolved D. Per germline, CDR1 MNHEY and CDR2 SVGAGI. V gave up 2 bases and J gave up 11 bases, with 9 bases separating them. The CDR3 is 11 residues long.

There are many counts of this clonotype. The chain uses TRBV29-1 and TRBJ1-4; unclear D gene. Germline V lookup: CDR1 SQVTM, CDR2 ANQGSEA. V lost 5 bases and J lost 0, with 10 bases in between. The CDR3 covers 14 residues. CDR3 DNA sequence: TGCAGCGTTCCCGACGGAACAACTAATGAAAAACTGTTTTTT. Its protein product is CSVPDGTTNEKLFF.

The rearrangement joins TRBV6-1 to TRBJ2-2; no clear D. This CDR3 region has 14 residues. CDR1 and CDR2 (germline): MNHNS, SASEGT. The V and J ends lost 8 bases and 0 bases respectively, with 10 bases between them. As DNA, the CDR3 is TGTGCCAGCTTAGTCTACTCGAACACCGGGGAGCTGTTTTTT. It is translated as CASLVYSNTGELFF.

This clonotype was counted once. Just one base apart from a much larger clone, this may be a read error. This chain joins TRBV11-2 and TRBJ2-7, with TRBD2 matching over 7 bases. This CDR3 region has 17 residues. CDR1 is SGHAT and CDR2 is FQNNGV in the germline V gene. The V and J ends lost 1 base and 1 base, in that order; junction bases with no gene match: 10. CDR3 region: CASSLAFTGGPSYEQYF. In DNA, the CDR3 is TGTGCCAGCAGCTTAGCATTTACGGGGGGTCCGTCCTACGAGCAGTACTTC.

The table lists this clonotype with a few counts. The chain recombines TRBV7-2 with TRBJ1-2; D not resolved. V was cut by 4 bases and J by 3 bases, with 12 bases left in between. Germline values: CDR1 SGHTA, CDR2 FQGNSA. The CDR3 runs 14 residues. The CDR3 sequence: CASSWVAQYYGYTF. The DNA of the CDR3 is TGTGCCAGCAGCTGGGTGGCACAGTACTATGGCTACACCTTC.

As regards this clonotype: At one of its ends the junction is not consistent with the germline gene, which may arise from a read error. The chain employs TRBV7-9 and TRBJ1-2; D ambiguous. The V gene's germline CDR1 is SEHNR and CDR2 FQNEAQ (reference sequence). This CDR3 region has 8 residues. This chain's CDR3 is CASSRPRF. The CDR3 DNA is TGTGCCAGCAGTCGGCCTAGATTC.

Concerning this clonotype itself: Compared with germline, one end of the junction differs, possibly owing to a read error. This sequence joins TRBV9 and TRBJ2-2; the D gene is possibly TRBD2 (5 bases). From germline, CDR1 is SGDLS and CDR2 YYNGEE. CDR3 length: 13 amino acids. The CDR3 loop reads CASSAANTGELSW. The DNA for the CDR3 is TGTGCCAGCAGCGCCGCGAACACCGGGGAGCTGTCTTGG.

This clonotype has more than one count but fewer than ten. V and J are TRBV29-1 and TRBJ1-2; 12 nucleotides align to TRBD1. From germline, CDR1 is SQVTM and CDR2 ANQGSEA. This CDR3 has 13 amino acids. With 7 bases clipped from V and 3 bases from J, the junction kept 3 bases outside the gene matches. The CDR3 is CSAGTGGDYGYTF. The CDR3 coding sequence is TGCAGCGCTGGGACAGGGGGCGACTATGGCTACACCTTC.

This clonotype occurred a few times. The rearrangement uses TRBV30 and TRBJ1-2, with 8 bases identical to TRBD1. Germline lookup yields CDR1 GTSNPN and CDR2 SVGIG (reference sequence). V was pared by 1 base and J by 6 bases, with 1 base of the junction left unmatched. The CDR3 spans 12 residues. CDR3 amino acids: CAWSGQGNGYTF. CDR3 DNA: TGTGCCTGGAGTGGACAGGGGAATGGCTACACCTTC.

CDR3 region: CASSSQSGRGYNEQFF. The CDR3 DNA follows: TGTGCCAGCAGCTCACAGAGCGGGAGAGGCTACAATGAGCAGTTCTTC. V and J are TRBV7-2 and TRBJ2-1, with 8 bases lining up with TRBD2. V shed 4 bases, J shed 3 bases, and the junction held 8 bases outside the gene matches. The CDR3 extends over 16 amino acids. Per germline, CDR1 SGHTA and CDR2 FQGNSA.

This clonotype was seen at least ten times. This chain links TRBV9 with TRBJ2-7; TRBD1 agrees at 8 bases. The V gene's germline CDR1 is SGDLS and CDR2 YYNGEE. CDR3 size: 15 residues. V lost 4 bases and J lost 7; bases outside the gene matches: 13. The CDR3, as DNA: TGTGCCAGCAGCCCTTTCGGACAGGGAGAGGTGGAGCAGTACTTC. Its protein is CASSPFGQGEVEQYF.

Ten or more counts support this clonotype. The V gene is TRBV4-3, the J gene TRBJ1-1; D is uncertain. V was trimmed by 3 bases and J by 1 base, leaving 9 bases between them. Germline-derived CDR1 and CDR2 are LGHNA and YSLEER. The CDR3 consists of 14 residues. The CDR3 region has the DNA TGCGCCAGCAGCCACGGAGGAGGGAACACTGAAGCTTTCTTT. Amino acid sequence: CASSHGGGNTEAFF.

CDR3 nucleotide sequence: TGCAGCGCAAGGACAGGGGTCTTAGACTATGGCTACACCTTC. Translating it yields CSARTGVLDYGYTF. The V call is TRBV29-1, the J call TRBJ1-2, with 9 nucleotides matching TRBD1. The length of the CDR3 is 14 residues. The J segment lost 3 bases and the V segment lost 7 bases, leaving 9 bases of the junction unmatched. In germline, CDR1 is SQVTM, CDR2 ANQGSEA.

The sample holds a few counts of this clonotype. The chain employs TRBV27 and TRBJ2-5; 8 bases agree with TRBD1. Per the germline V gene, CDR1 is MNHEY and CDR2 is SMNVEV (reference sequence). The CDR3 is made up of 14 amino acids. V shed 1 base, J shed 3 bases, and the junction held 1 base outside the gene matches. CDR3: CASSLLGQEETQYF. In nucleotides, the CDR3 is TGTGCCAGCAGTTTATTGGGACAGGAAGAGACCCAGTACTTC.

As regards this clonotype: A much bigger clone sits one base away, suggesting this may be a read error. The chain carries TRBV29-1 and TRBJ1-2; D not certain. The CDR3 is made up of 16 amino acids. Germline lookup yields CDR1 SQVTM and CDR2 ANQGSEA. Trimming took 8 bases from V and 4 from J, leaving 26 bases between them. The chain's CDR3 is CSIETGQYEPGYGYTF. The DNA for the CDR3 is TGCAGCATCGAGACCGGGCAATACGAACCGGGCTATGGCTACACCTTC.

This chain joins TRBV15 and TRBJ1-2; 7 nucleotides line up with TRBD1. V gave up 1 base and J gave up 8 bases; unmatched junction bases: 7. Germline V CDR1 and CDR2: LNHNV, YYDKDF (reference sequence). This CDR3 region has 14 residues. The CDR3 spells CATSRGQGRSGYTF. CDR3 sequence (DNA): TGTGCCACCAGCAGAGGACAGGGACGTTCGGGCTACACCTTC.

This chain joins TRBV12-3 or TRBV12-4 and TRBJ2-7; 14 bases agree with TRBD2. Trimming removed 5 bases from V and 7 bases from J; junction bases left unmatched: 10. This CDR3 comprises 16 residues. The CDR3 DNA reads as TGTGCCAGCAGTGGTCCGCGACTAGCGGGAGGGAGGGAGCAGTACTTC. Protein: CASSGPRLAGGREQYF.

Ten or more counts support this clonotype. V is TRBV20-1 and J is TRBJ1-2; the D is unclear. The CDR3 covers 13 residues. Per the germline V gene, CDR1 is DFQATT and CDR2 is SNEGSKA (reference sequence). CDR3 nucleotides: TGCAGCCCATCCGGCCACGATAACTATGGCTACACCTTC. Translating gives CSPSGHDNYGYTF.

The V gene is TRBV25-1, the J gene TRBJ1-2; D not certain. V lost 6 bases and J lost 0, with 5 bases in between. The CDR3 is 12 amino acids. The V gene's germline CDR1 is MGHDK and CDR2 SYGVNS. This CDR3 reads CASRTTNYGYTF. The DNA for the CDR3 is TGTGCCAGCAGGACAACTAACTATGGCTACACCTTC.

To note about this clonotype: A much larger clone differs from this one at a single base, so this may be a read error. V is TRBV12-3 or TRBV12-4 and J is TRBJ1-2, with 7 bases fitting TRBD1. The CDR3 runs to 14 residues. As DNA, the CDR3 is TGTGCCAGCAATGGGCAGGGGGATAACGATGGCTACACCTTC. It yields the protein CASNGQGDNDGYTF.

This clonotype has a handful of counts. The chain combines TRBV4-3 with TRBJ1-5, with D unclear. Trimming stripped 1 base from V and 4 bases from J, with 20 bases between. Germline V gene data show CDR1 as LGHNA and CDR2 as YSLEER. CDR3 size: 18 residues. CDR3 in DNA: TGCGCCAGCAGCCAAGGCTTGGCTGGCATATCATTGAATCAGCCCCAGCATTTT. This encodes CASSQGLAGISLNQPQHF.

V usage is TRBV30 and J usage is TRBJ2-2; D gene uncertain. Between the trimmed V and J ends, which lost 4 bases and 6 bases, there was a span of 6 bases. This CDR3 comprises 11 residues. From germline, CDR1 is GTSNPN and CDR2 SVGIG (reference sequence). CDR3 in amino acids: CAWTPSGELFF. As DNA, the CDR3 is TGTGCCTGGACGCCCTCCGGGGAGCTGTTTTTT.

J is TRBJ2-7 and V is TRBV11-2, with 12 bases lining up with TRBD2. Looked up from germline, CDR1 is SGHAT and CDR2 is FQNNGV. The CDR3 runs to 16 residues. V lost 6 bases to trimming and J lost 4 bases; unmatched junction nucleotides: 10. In DNA, the CDR3 is TGTGCCAGCAGTACTACCGGACTAGCGGGAAGTTACGAGCAGTACTTC. Encoded protein: CASSTTGLAGSYEQYF.

This clonotype was counted many times. The V call is TRBV12-3 or TRBV12-4, the J call TRBJ1-6; D unresolved. CDR3 length: 14 amino acids. The ends were cut back, 3 bases at V and 9 bases at J, with 12 bases in the middle. CDR3 residues: CASSFSGGRSPLHF. CDR3 coding DNA: TGTGCCAGCAGTTTCTCAGGCGGACGTTCACCCCTCCACTTT.

In this sample, this clonotype turned up many times. The chain recombines TRBV12-3 or TRBV12-4 with TRBJ2-5; unclear D gene. CDR3 length: 14 residues. V shed 1 base and J shed 1 base, with 7 bases lying between them. The CDR3 region is CASSLVHLQETQYF. In DNA, the CDR3 is TGTGCCAGCAGTTTAGTGCACCTCCAAGAGACCCAGTACTTC.